The next 24 T cell receptor beta chains were all read from a single sample in a study of identical twins. TCRdb fed the 5' RACE reads into MiXCR, producing one record per CDR3 protein. This table has 500,000 or so distinct CDR3 sequences, 14% appearing once. These same data were also listed under a study on yellow fever vaccine responses in identical twins.

The sequencing input was CD4+ T cells sorted from blood. These receptors came from a woman younger than 35 in good health.

A few counts support this clonotype. The chain joins TRBV4-2 to TRBJ2-1, with 11 nucleotides matching TRBD2. V dropped 6 bases and J dropped 5; count of bases not matched to a gene: 6. Germline V gene lookup returns CDR1 LGHNA and CDR2 YNFKEQ. This CDR3 has 15 amino acids. CDR3 DNA sequence: TGTGCCAGCAGATACAGGGGACTAGCGGACAATGAGCAGTTCTTC. This translates into CASRYRGLADNEQFF.

In this sample, this clonotype turned up a few times. The chain links TRBV12-3 or TRBV12-4 to TRBJ2-7, with D perhaps given as TRBD1 or TRBD2 (5 bases each). V lost 7 bases and J lost 6, with 19 bases in between. The CDR3 runs 14 residues. This CDR3 is CASTLMDGTGEQYF. In DNA, the CDR3 is TGTGCCAGCACCCTTATGGACGGGACCGGCGAGCAGTACTTC.

This rearrangement joins TRBV4-3 to TRBJ2-1, with unresolved D. The CDR3 runs to 13 residues. Germline CDR1 LGHNA, CDR2 YSLEER. The germline V and J ends were trimmed by 4 bases and 7 bases, with 11 bases remaining between them. This CDR3 is CASSLELSNEQFF. The CDR3 DNA sequence: TGCGCCAGCAGCCTTGAGTTGAGTAATGAGCAGTTCTTC.

This clonotype occurred a few times. CDR3 loop: CSVEDRGAGPYEQYF. The CDR3 DNA sequence: TGCAGCGTTGAAGATCGAGGGGCCGGCCCCTACGAGCAGTACTTC. The J gene is TRBJ2-7, the V gene TRBV29-1; D is possibly TRBD1 or TRBD2 (5 bases each). V was clipped by 0 bases and J by 2 bases, with 14 bases between them. The CDR3 is made up of 15 amino acids. Germline loops: CDR1 SQVTM, CDR2 ANQGSEA.

This sequence joins TRBV7-8 and TRBJ2-5; D is tentatively TRBD1 or TRBD2 (5 bases each). Germline-derived CDR1 and CDR2 are SGHVS and FQNEAQ. Trimming shortened V by 3 bases and J by 5 bases, and 16 bases separated the two germline ends. The CDR3 runs to 15 residues. CDR3 DNA sequence: TGTGCCAGCAGCTTTCCCAGTAGGGGAGTGGAGACCCAGTACTTC. Protein sequence: CASSFPSRGVETQYF. The complete variable domain, with remaining parts taken from reference TRBV7-8 and TRBJ2-5, reads GAGVSQSPRYKVAKRGQDVALRCDPISGHVSLFWYQQALGQGPEFLTYFQNEAQLDKSGLPSDRFFAERPEGSVSTLKIQRTQQEDSAVYLCASSFPSRGVETQYFGPGTRLLVL.

V usage is TRBV12-3 or TRBV12-4 and J usage is TRBJ1-1; the D is unclear. Trimming stripped 1 base from V and 6 bases from J, with 6 bases between. The CDR3 runs 12 residues. CDR3 DNA: TGTGCCAGCAGTTTAGAAGAGGCTGAAGCTTTCTTT. Translating gives CASSLEEAEAFF.

The rearrangement links TRBV7-2 to TRBJ2-1; the D call may be TRBD1 or TRBD2 (5 bases each). Trimming removed 5 bases at V and 8 bases at J, with 19 bases between. CDR1 and CDR2 from the germline V gene are SGHTA and FQGNSA. The CDR3 totals 15 residues. Here the CDR3 DNA reads TGTGCCAGCAGCCCCGGGGCCCTGGAATACGATGAGCAGTTCTTC. This codes for CASSPGALEYDEQFF. Filled out from reference TRBV7-2 and TRBJ2-1, the complete variable domain reads GAGVSQSPSNKVTEKGKDVELRCDPISGHTALYWYRQSLGQGLEFLIYFQGNSAPDKSGLPSDRFSAERTGGSVSTLTIQRTQQEDSAVYLCASSPGALEYDEQFFGPGTRLTVL.

In this sample, this clonotype turned up a few times. The gene calls are TRBV4-2 and TRBJ1-4, with D possibly being TRBD1 (6 bases). V lost 5 bases and J 8 bases, leaving 9 bases between the germline ends. The CDR3 is made up of 12 amino acids. CDR1 is LGHNA and CDR2 is YNFKEQ in the germline V gene. The CDR3 nucleotides are TGTGCCAGCAGCGCACAGGGAGAAAAACTGTTTTTT. This encodes CASSAQGEKLFF.

Details on this clonotype: This could be a read error, since a much larger clone is one nucleotide away. V usage is TRBV18 and J usage is TRBJ2-7; 8 nucleotides agree with TRBD2. Per germline, CDR1 KGHSH and CDR2 LQKENI. This CDR3 region has 14 residues. The CDR3 bases are TGTGCCAGCGTAGCGGGAAGTAACTCCTACGAGCTGTACTTC. Translated: CASVAGSNSYELYF.

In its sample, this clonotype was seen a few times. The chain recombines TRBV11-2 with TRBJ2-5; no clear D. This CDR3 region has 14 residues. From germline, CDR1 is SGHAT and CDR2 FQNNGV. Trimming stripped 5 bases from V and 4 bases from J, with 14 bases between. For the CDR3, the DNA is TGTGCCAGCAGCCCTAGAAAAGCGACAGAGACCCAGTACTTC. Its translation: CASSPRKATETQYF.

This clonotype was detected only a few times. The J gene is TRBJ2-7, the V gene TRBV5-1; 7 bases agree with TRBD1. This CDR3 spans 15 amino acids. Germline V gene lookup returns CDR1 SGHRS and CDR2 YFSETQ. V lost 2 bases to trimming and J lost 2 bases; unmatched junction nucleotides: 7. The CDR3 DNA reads TGCGCCAGCAGCTTCGGACAGGTCGATGCCTACGAGCAGTACTTC. As protein: CASSFGQVDAYEQYF. The complete variable domain, with remaining parts taken from reference TRBV5-1 and TRBJ2-7, reads KAGVTQTPRYLIKTRGQQVTLSCSPISGHRSVSWYQQTPGQGLQFLFEYFSETQRNKGNFPGRFSGRQFSNSRSEMNVSTLELGDSALYLCASSFGQVDAYEQYFGPGTRLTVT.

In its sample, this clonotype was seen a few times. The chain employs TRBV27 and TRBJ2-4; TRBD2 aligns across 13 bases. The V gene end was trimmed by 6 bases and the J gene end by 2 bases; junction bases not matched to a gene: 13. Germline V CDR1 and CDR2: MNHEY, SMNVEV (reference sequence). This CDR3 region has 19 residues. For the CDR3, the DNA is TGTGCCAGCAGCCGCCCCGGGACTAGCGGGATGGGGTCCAAAAACATTCAGTACTTC. Amino acid sequence: CASSRPGTSGMGSKNIQYF.

This clonotype was counted ten times or more. The chain recombines TRBV4-2 with TRBJ2-2; weak D call: TRBD1 (6 bases). Germline CDR1 reads LGHNA; CDR2 reads YNFKEQ. V was pared by 4 bases and J by 2 bases, with 14 bases between. CDR3 size: 16 residues. CDR3 in DNA: TGTGCCAGCAGCCGCCCCGAAGGGGGAAACACCGGGGAGCTGTTTTTT. Encoded protein: CASSRPEGGNTGELFF.

This clonotype was seen repeatedly, ten times or more. The chain uses TRBV11-2 and TRBJ2-7; 8 positions match TRBD2. CDR1 is SGHAT, CDR2 FQNNGV, per germline. The V gene end was trimmed by 1 base and the J gene end by 4 bases; junction bases not matched to a gene: 3. The CDR3 consists of 14 residues. CDR3 in DNA: TGTGCCAGCAGCTTAGTAAGCGGGAGTTACGAGCAGTACTTC. This encodes CASSLVSGSYEQYF.

This chain joins TRBV6-2 or TRBV6-3 and TRBJ2-4, with 12 bases matching TRBD1. Germline V gene sequence: CDR1 MNHEY, CDR2 SVGEGT. V lost 9 bases to trimming and J lost 8 bases; unmatched junction nucleotides: 17. The CDR3 spans 17 residues. CDR3 nucleotides: TGTGCCAGTACTGGAATCCGGGACAGGGGGCACGAGGACATTCAGTACTTC. Residues: CASTGIRDRGHEDIQYF.

This clonotype has at least ten counts. CDR3 loop: CASSHPGGHEQYF. As DNA, the CDR3 is TGCGCCAGCAGCCACCCAGGGGGCCACGAGCAGTACTTC. V and J are TRBV5-1 and TRBJ2-7, with 8 bases lining up with TRBD1. Per germline, CDR1 SGHRS and CDR2 YFSETQ. The length of the CDR3 is 13 residues. With 4 bases clipped from V and 5 bases from J, the junction kept 5 bases outside the gene matches.

The rearrangement links TRBV27 to TRBJ2-7; 9 bases align to TRBD2. CDR3 length: 17 amino acids. V lost 2 bases, J lost 1 base, and 9 bases stayed unmatched. Germline CDR1 MNHEY, CDR2 SMNVEV (reference sequence). CDR3 nucleotide sequence: TGTGCCAGCAGTTTACGCGGCGGGGGGGCTCGATCCTACGAGCAGTACTTC. This codes for CASSLRGGGARSYEQYF.

At least ten counts were recorded for this clonotype. This chain uses TRBV20-1 with TRBJ1-1; possibly TRBD1 for D (5 bases). Trimming removed 1 base from V and 1 base from J, with 13 bases in between. Germline V lookup: CDR1 DFQATT, CDR2 SNEGSKA (reference sequence). CDR3 length: 15 residues. CDR3 in amino acids: CSARARQITNTEAFF. The CDR3 nucleotides read TGCAGTGCTAGAGCCCGACAGATTACGAACACTGAAGCTTTCTTT.

Ten or more counts support this clonotype. A junction boundary mismatches the germline segment, possibly from a read error. The V call is TRBV5-1, the J call TRBJ2-7, with unresolved D. CDR1 is SGHRS and CDR2 is YFSETQ in the germline V gene. The CDR3 totals 13 residues. The CDR3 reads CASSLVSSYEQYF. For the CDR3, the DNA is TGTGCCAGCAGCCTAGTTTCGTCCTACGAGCAGTACTTC.

Many counts were recorded for this clonotype. The chain links TRBV3-1 to TRBJ1-2; D is undetermined. V lost 4 bases, J lost 4 bases, and 13 bases lay in between. Germline V gene data show CDR1 as LGHDT and CDR2 as YNNKEL (reference sequence). CDR3 length: 14 residues. CDR3: CASSPGPTRYGYTF. The DNA of the CDR3 is TGTGCCAGCAGCCCCGGACCGACTCGCTATGGCTACACCTTC.

The chain links TRBV12-3 or TRBV12-4 to TRBJ2-4; D unclear. Trimming shortened V by 5 bases and J by 8 bases, and 13 bases separated the two germline ends. The CDR3 loop spans 13 amino acids. CDR3 amino acids: CASSDGSNDIQYF. Here the CDR3 DNA reads TGTGCCAGCAGTGATGGGTCGAATGACATTCAGTACTTC.

A few counts support this clonotype. A much larger clone lies a single base off, so this may be a read error. This chain connects TRBV11-3 to TRBJ2-2; no firm D call. Trimming cost V 4 bases and J 7 bases, with 4 bases left between them. This CDR3 is built from 11 residues. Germline lookup yields CDR1 SGHNT and CDR2 YENEEA. CDR3 sequence: CASSSNGELFF. CDR3 in DNA: TGTGCCAGCAGCTCGAACGGGGAGCTGTTTTTT.

This clonotype was found a few times. CDR3 in DNA: TGTGCCACCAGTGATAGCGGACAATCGCTCGGCTACACCTTC. It specifies CATSDSGQSLGYTF. This sequence joins TRBV24-1 and TRBJ1-2; possibly TRBD1 for D (5 bases). Germline loops: CDR1 KGHDR, CDR2 SFDVKD. The CDR3 consists of 14 residues. V was pared by 3 bases and J by 8 bases, with 15 bases between.

This clonotype appeared a few times. The chain links TRBV10-3 to TRBJ2-1; 12 bases match TRBD2. V shed 7 bases and J 5 bases; nucleotides not matched to a gene: 15. The CDR3 covers 18 residues. Germline V CDR1 and CDR2: ENHRY, SYGVKD. The chain's CDR3 is CAITKGSGTSGPHNEQFF. CDR3 nucleotide sequence: TGTGCCATCACTAAAGGTTCTGGGACTAGCGGGCCACACAATGAGCAGTTCTTC.